The 20 T cell receptor beta chains reported below all come from one sample, sequenced in a study of cytomegalovirus exposure and HLA in healthy donors. It was with 60 Vbeta and 13 Jbeta primers that the PCR ran. Produced via immunoSEQ multiplex PCR; TCRdb's table is partial and in-frame only. Of approximately 160,000 clones in the sample, under 90% were seen once. Input material: PBMCs. These receptors all stem from a man aged 18 to 29 in good health and CMV-seronegative.

The rearrangement joins TRBV7-2 to TRBJ1-5; D is perhaps TRBD1 (6 bases). V lost 2 bases and J lost 4, with 15 bases in between. Germline CDR1 and CDR2: SGHTA and FQGNSA. The CDR3 contains 16 residues. In nucleotides, the CDR3 is TGTGCCAGCAGCTTAAGGGGGGGCCTGCCAAATCAGCCCCAGCATTTT. Translation gives CASSLRGGLPNQPQHF.

Points on this clone: One end of the junction varies from germline; a read error may be responsible. This chain joins TRBV7-7 and TRBJ2-5; D is possibly TRBD2 (6 bases). This CDR3 contains 15 residues. Per germline, CDR1 SSHAT and CDR2 FNYEAQ (reference sequence). CDR3: CASSFGGTGWETQYF. The DNA of the CDR3 is TGTGCTAGCAGCTTCGGGGGAACGGGATGGGAGACCCAGTACTTC.

The J gene is TRBJ2-5, the V gene TRBV27, with D possibly TRBD1 on 7 matching bases. Germline loops: CDR1 MNHEY, CDR2 SMNVEV (reference sequence). The V and J ends lost 6 bases and 4 bases respectively, with 15 bases between them. CDR3 length: 14 residues. The CDR3 sequence: CASSRYRGGETQYF. CDR3 nucleotide sequence: TGTGCCAGCAGCCGTTACAGGGGAGGAGAGACCCAGTACTTC.

The chain employs TRBV9 and TRBJ2-5, with 7 bases matching TRBD2. Trimming at V came to 0 bases and at J to 4 bases, leaving 6 bases not matched to a gene. The germline CDR1 and CDR2 sequences are SGDLS and YYNGEE. The CDR3 is 15 amino acids. The CDR3, as DNA: TGTGCCAGCAGCGTAGATGCGGGGGTGGGAGAGACCCAGTACTTC. Its protein is CASSVDAGVGETQYF.

This chain links TRBV27 with TRBJ2-1; TRBD2 is a possible D gene (6 bases). CDR3 size: 14 residues. Germline V lookup: CDR1 MNHEY, CDR2 SMNVEV (reference sequence). V lost 8 bases and J 9 bases, leaving 20 bases between the germline ends. The CDR3 region has the DNA TGTGCCAGCTCACTTTCGGGGCAGGGACTTGAGCAGTTCTTC. It encodes CASSLSGQGLEQFF.

The rearrangement joins TRBV13 to TRBJ1-2; no reliable D call. CDR3 size: 12 residues. V was trimmed by 3 bases and J by 8 bases, leaving 10 bases between them. Germline V gene lookup returns CDR1 PRHDT and CDR2 FYEKMQ (reference sequence). CDR3 protein: CASSFYRVGYTF. In DNA, the CDR3 is TGTGCCAGCAGCTTTTACCGCGTCGGCTACACCTTC. The complete variable domain, with remaining parts taken from reference TRBV13 and TRBJ1-2, reads AAGVIQSPRHLIKEKRETATLKCYPIPRHDTVYWYQQGPGQDPQFLISFYEKMQSDKGSIPDRFSAQQFSDYHSELNMSSLELGDSALYFCASSFYRVGYTFGSGTRLTVV.

The chain links TRBV25-1 to TRBJ2-2; TRBD1 is a possible D gene (6 bases). Per the germline V gene, CDR1 is MGHDK and CDR2 is SYGVNS. The length of the CDR3 is 16 residues. V lost 2 bases to trimming and J lost 2 bases, with 12 bases between them. DNA of the CDR3: TGTGCCAGCAGTGAACCCAGGGGTGGAAACACCGGGGAGCTGTTTTTT. This encodes CASSEPRGGNTGELFF.

The rearrangement joins TRBV7-8 to TRBJ2-2, with TRBD2 matching 9 bases. With 2 bases clipped from V and 0 bases from J, the junction kept 4 bases outside the gene matches. This CDR3 contains 17 residues. Germline assignment: CDR1 SGHVS and CDR2 FQNEAQ. The CDR3 DNA is TGTGCCAGCAGCTTATTAGCGGGAGTTTCGAACACCGGGGAGCTGTTTTTT. Translated: CASSLLAGVSNTGELFF.

The chain joins TRBV6-6 to TRBJ2-1; a weak D match, TRBD1 (6 bases). The CDR3 runs to 15 residues. V dropped 0 bases and J dropped 3 bases, with 9 bases sitting between them. Germline lookup yields CDR1 MNHNY and CDR2 SVGAGI (reference sequence). CDR3: CASSYSRTDYNEQFF. CDR3 in DNA: TGTGCCAGCAGTTACTCCCGGACAGACTACAATGAGCAGTTCTTC.

J is TRBJ1-5 and V is TRBV18; D is possibly TRBD1 (5 bases). Trimming left V 3 bases short and J 4 bases short, with 13 bases between. Germline values: CDR1 KGHSH, CDR2 LQKENI. This CDR3 is 15 amino acids long. The CDR3 bases are TGTGCCAGCTCACCGAATACTCAGGGAAATCAGCCCCAGCATTTT. This gives the protein CASSPNTQGNQPQHF.

The V gene is TRBV7-8, the J gene TRBJ2-5; 11 bases are shared with TRBD2. Germline V gives CDR1 SGHVS, CDR2 FQNEAQ. CDR3 size: 15 residues. The J segment lost 4 bases and the V segment lost 0 bases, leaving 1 base of the junction unmatched. CDR3 in DNA: TGTGCCAGCAGCTTAGCTAGCGGGAGGGTAGAGACCCAGTACTTC. This codes for CASSLASGRVETQYF.

The rearrangement uses TRBV7-9 and TRBJ2-7; 8 nucleotides agree with TRBD1. Per the germline V gene, CDR1 is SEHNR and CDR2 is FQNEAQ (reference sequence). The CDR3 runs 14 residues. J lost 5 bases, V lost 4 bases, and 7 bases had no gene match. CDR3 amino acids: CASSSRTGSDEQYF. CDR3 DNA sequence: TGTGCCAGCAGCTCTCGGACAGGGAGTGACGAGCAGTACTTC.

This chain uses TRBV18 with TRBJ2-1; the match to TRBD1 covers 9 bases. Germline V gene data show CDR1 as KGHSH and CDR2 as LQKENI. The ends lost 0 bases at V and 9 bases at J; junction bases unmatched: 9. The CDR3 covers 16 residues. The CDR3 sequence: CASSPPIVTGGGEQFF. CDR3 DNA: TGTGCCAGCTCACCACCGATCGTAACAGGGGGCGGTGAGCAGTTCTTC.

Concerning this clone: The germline gene is not matched at one end of the junction; a read error may be the cause. The J gene is TRBJ2-7, the V gene TRBV7-9, with 9 bases that match TRBD1. The CDR3 spans 14 residues. Germline V gene data show CDR1 as SEHNR and CDR2 as FQNEAQ (reference sequence). The CDR3 protein is CSSSAPGQGHEQYF. CDR3 nucleotides: TGTTCCAGCAGCGCCCCGGGACAGGGACACGAGCAGTACTTC.

The chain carries TRBV18 and TRBJ2-1, with D possibly TRBD2 on 6 matching bases. In germline, CDR1 is KGHSH, CDR2 LQKENI. The CDR3 has 14 residues. The V and J ends lost 3 bases and 4 bases respectively, with 10 bases between them. The CDR3 DNA sequence: TGTGCCAGCTCACCGGGGCGGGGATACAATGAGCAGTTCTTC. This sequence encodes CASSPGRGYNEQFF.

The chain couples TRBV10-1 to TRBJ2-7; D uncertain. V lost 6 bases to trimming and J lost 1 base, with 10 bases between them. Looked up from germline, CDR1 is WNHNN and CDR2 is SYGVQD (reference sequence). The CDR3 covers 13 residues. Here the CDR3 DNA reads TGCGCCAGCAGGTCGAGTAGTTCCTACGAGCAGTACTTC. It codes for CASRSSSSYEQYF.

The chain recombines TRBV5-1 with TRBJ2-2; 9 bases match TRBD1. Per the germline V gene, CDR1 is SGHRS and CDR2 is YFSETQ. The V gene end was trimmed by 3 bases and the J gene end by 6 bases; junction bases not matched to a gene: 9. The length of the CDR3 is 16 residues. CDR3 nucleotides: TGCGCCAGCAGCTGGTGGGGACAGGGTGGTTCCGGGGAGCTGTTTTTT. This translates into CASSWWGQGGSGELFF. The full variable domain, completed using reference TRBV5-1 and TRBJ2-2, is KAGVTQTPRYLIKTRGQQVTLSCSPISGHRSVSWYQQTPGQGLQFLFEYFSETQRNKGNFPGRFSGRQFSNSRSEMNVSTLELGDSALYLCASSWWGQGGSGELFFGEGSRLTVL.

The V call is TRBV5-1, the J call TRBJ2-1, with TRBD1 identical over 7 bases. CDR1 and CDR2 (germline): SGHRS, YFSETQ. The CDR3 runs 15 residues. V dropped 2 bases and J dropped 6; count of bases not matched to a gene: 8. The CDR3 DNA reads as TGCGCCAGCAGCTTCCCGGGACAGATTTTCAATGAGCAGTTCTTC. Amino acids: CASSFPGQIFNEQFF.

The J gene is TRBJ1-2, the V gene TRBV7-9, with TRBD1 matching over 7 bases. Germline V gene lookup returns CDR1 SEHNR and CDR2 FQNEAQ (reference sequence). J was trimmed by 6 bases and V by 6 bases; bases with no gene match: 13. The CDR3 has 15 amino acids. The CDR3 DNA reads TGTGCCAGCAGACCGCGGGACAGCCGCTGGGATGGCTACACCTTC. The encoded protein is CASRPRDSRWDGYTF.

The chain joins TRBV5-1 to TRBJ1-3; possibly TRBD1 for D (5 bases). Looked up from germline, CDR1 is SGHRS and CDR2 is YFSETQ. V was cut by 3 bases and J by 0 bases, with 16 bases left in between. This CDR3 has 17 amino acids. The CDR3 loop reads CASSSQPSTASGNTIYF. The CDR3 DNA sequence: TGCGCCAGCAGCTCTCAACCTTCGACAGCCTCTGGAAACACCATATATTTT.